This T cell receptor beta chain was recorded in a study of shared clonotypes between healthy human individuals. Here immunoSEQ multiplex PCR was the method, and the copy in TCRdb shows in-frame clones only, minus some. The data contain roughly 1,000,000 clones, around 78% of them singletons. In regard to this clone: Its antigen remains unidentified.

The CDR3 runs to 16 residues. Trimming cost V 4 bases and J 6 bases; bases outside gene matches: 15. Germline CDR1 SGHDT, CDR2 YYEEEE. General study points: When naive CD4 clonotypes were compared across a few donors, around 5% were shared.

This receptor was identified in a man aged 18 to 29 in good health. Some clones in this sample may be carry-over from other donors' samples. The sequencing input was memory CD4+ T cells from PBMCs. Subset given: CD45RA-negative fraction. The chain couples TRBV5-6 to TRBJ1-2, with 7 bases fitting TRBD1. CDR3 protein: CASSPRQGGPLDGYTF. The CDR3 DNA follows: TGTGCCAGCAGCCCACGACAGGGAGGGCCACTCGATGGCTACACCTTC. The variable domain in full, completed from reference TRBV5-6 and TRBJ1-2, reads DAGVTQSPTHLIKTRGQQVTLRCSPKSGHDTVSWYQQALGQGPQFIFQYYEEEERQRGNFPDRFSGHQFPNYSSELNVNALLLGDSALYLCASSPRQGGPLDGYTFGSGTRLTVV.